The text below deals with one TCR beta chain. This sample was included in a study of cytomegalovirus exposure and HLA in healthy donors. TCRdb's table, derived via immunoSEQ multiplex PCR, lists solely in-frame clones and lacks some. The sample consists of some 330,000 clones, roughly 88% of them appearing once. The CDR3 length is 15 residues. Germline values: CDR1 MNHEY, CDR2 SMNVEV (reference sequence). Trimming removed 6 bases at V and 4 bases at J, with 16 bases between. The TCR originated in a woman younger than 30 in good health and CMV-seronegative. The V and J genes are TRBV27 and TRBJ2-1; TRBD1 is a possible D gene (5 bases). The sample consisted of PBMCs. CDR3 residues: CASSYLAGPYNEQFF. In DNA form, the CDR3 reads TGTGCCAGCAGCTACTTAGCAGGGCCTTACAATGAGCAGTTCTTC.